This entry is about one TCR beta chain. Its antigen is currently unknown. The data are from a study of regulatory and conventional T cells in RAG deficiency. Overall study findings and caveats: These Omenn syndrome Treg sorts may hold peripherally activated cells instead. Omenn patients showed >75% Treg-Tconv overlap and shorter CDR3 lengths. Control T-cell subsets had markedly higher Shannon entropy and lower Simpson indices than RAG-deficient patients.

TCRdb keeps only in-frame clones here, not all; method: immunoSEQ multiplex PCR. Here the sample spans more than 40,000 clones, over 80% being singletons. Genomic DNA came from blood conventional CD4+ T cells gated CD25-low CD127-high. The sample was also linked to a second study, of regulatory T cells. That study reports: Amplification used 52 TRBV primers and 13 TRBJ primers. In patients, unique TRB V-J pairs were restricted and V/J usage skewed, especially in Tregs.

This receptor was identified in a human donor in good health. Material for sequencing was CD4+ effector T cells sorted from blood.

This CDR3 reads CASSLSIGRAEAFF. DNA for the CDR3: TGTGCCAGCAGCTTAAGTATAGGGCGGGCTGAAGCTTTCTTT. The rearrangement uses TRBV7-9 and TRBJ1-1; D unclear. This CDR3 has 14 residues. From germline, CDR1 is SEHNR and CDR2 FQNEAQ (reference sequence). The germline V and J ends were trimmed by 2 bases and 6 bases, with 13 bases remaining between them.